The TCR beta chain described here comes from a study of identifying expanded T cells in peripheral blood. Collection occurred without any documented infections or immune events in donors. Germline loops: CDR1 SGHAT, CDR2 FQDESV (reference sequence). CDR3 length equals 15 residues. Trimming cost V 5 bases and J 2 bases, with 14 bases left between them. The repertoire was sequenced with immunoSEQ multiplex PCR; TCRdb's copy has only in-frame clones and lacks some. The sample carries roughly 78,000 clones, almost 90% recorded once. Sequencing input: blood. The V gene is TRBV11-1, the J gene TRBJ2-3; no firm D call. This TCR derives from a person aged 18 to 75 in good health. The CDR3 loop is CASSPDVFVTDTQYF. The CDR3, as DNA: TGTGCCAGCAGCCCAGACGTCTTCGTCACAGATACGCAGTATTTT.